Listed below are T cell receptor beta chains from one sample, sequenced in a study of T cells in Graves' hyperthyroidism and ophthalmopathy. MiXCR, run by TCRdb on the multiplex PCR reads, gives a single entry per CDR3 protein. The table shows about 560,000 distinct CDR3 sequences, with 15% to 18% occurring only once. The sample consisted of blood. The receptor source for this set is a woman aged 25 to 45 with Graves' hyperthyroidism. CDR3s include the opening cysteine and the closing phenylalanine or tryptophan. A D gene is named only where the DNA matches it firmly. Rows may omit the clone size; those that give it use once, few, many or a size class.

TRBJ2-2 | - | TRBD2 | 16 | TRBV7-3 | TGTGCCAGCAGCGCTACTAGCGGGAGGGCCCCCGGGGAGCTGTTTTTT | CASSATSGRAPGELFF
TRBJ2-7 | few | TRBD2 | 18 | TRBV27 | TGTGCCAGCAGACCGGGACTAGCGGAGAAAACGCTTGGGTACGAGCAGTACTTC | CASRPGLAEKTLGYEQYF
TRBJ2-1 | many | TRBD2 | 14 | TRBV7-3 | TGTGCCAGCAGCTTTAGCGGGAACTACAATGAGCAGTTCTTC | CASSFSGNYNEQFF
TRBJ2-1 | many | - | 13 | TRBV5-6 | TGTGCCAGCAGCTTCCTAAGCAGGACTGAGCAGTTCTTC | CASSFLSRTEQFF
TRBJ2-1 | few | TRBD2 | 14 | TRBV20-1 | TGCAGTGCTGTCTCCGGGACTACAAACAATGAGCAGTTCTTC | CSAVSGTTNNEQFF
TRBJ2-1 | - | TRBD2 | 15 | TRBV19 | TGTGCCTGTAGTATACCGGGGGGATCATACAATGAGCAGTTCTTC | CACSIPGGSYNEQFF
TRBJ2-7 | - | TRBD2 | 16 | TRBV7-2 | TGTGCCAGCAGCCTAAGGGCTAGCGGTACCTCCTACGAGCAGTACTTC | CASSLRASGTSYEQYF
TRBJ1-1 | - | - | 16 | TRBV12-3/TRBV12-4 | TGTGCCAGCAGTTTTAGATATGGGGATTTAGGGGCAGGAGCTTTCTTT | CASSFRYGDLGAGAFF
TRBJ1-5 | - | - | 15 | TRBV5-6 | TGTGCCAGCAGCTTGGGGAGGACACTTAATCAGCCCCAGCATTTT | CASSLGRTLNQPQHF
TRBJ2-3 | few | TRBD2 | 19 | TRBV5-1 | TGCGCCAGCAGCAACCACCCCAGAGCGGGAGTCTCTAGCACAGATACGCAGTATTTT | CASSNHPRAGVSSTDTQYF
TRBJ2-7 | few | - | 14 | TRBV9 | TGTGCCAGCAGCGTAGAAGGACTGAGAAGGGAGCAGTACTTC | CASSVEGLRREQYF
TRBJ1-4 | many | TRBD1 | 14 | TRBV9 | TGTGCCAGCAGCGTTGGGACAGTTAATGAAAAACTGTTTTTT | CASSVGTVNEKLFF